These 15 T cell receptor beta chains originate from one sample sequenced in a study of blood T cell repertoires in COVID-19 (dated by TCRdb to about 2020). Libraries were made using the immunoSEQ multiplex PCR assay. Not all clones reach the TCRdb copy of this immuneACCESS table, which keeps in-frame sequences only. Checked studies attribute under half of the gap to unresolved V genes and leave the rest unexplained. The sample table shows roughly 53,000 clones, and 75% to 95% are seen once. Around 8.2% of the sample is taken by the ten largest. Sequenced material: peripheral blood. These receptors all come from a woman aged 40 to 50 with active COVID-19.

The CDR3 nucleotides read TGTGCCAGCAGCTGGCGACAGGGTAATGAAAAACTGTTTTTT. This gives the protein CASSWRQGNEKLFF. The chain couples TRBV7-8 to TRBJ1-4; 7 nucleotides align to TRBD1. The V segment lost 4 bases and the J segment 4 bases; nucleotides outside the gene matches: 3. CDR1 and CDR2 from the germline V gene are SGHVS and FQNEAQ. The CDR3 totals 14 residues.

This chain joins TRBV6-6 and TRBJ2-5, with TRBD2 matching 14 bases. The CDR3 spans 16 residues. The V and J ends lost 4 bases and 7 bases, in that order; junction bases with no gene match: 8. Per germline, CDR1 MNHNY and CDR2 SVGAGI (reference sequence). The CDR3 reads CASSFGLAGGEGTQYF. CDR3 coding DNA: TGTGCCAGCAGTTTTGGACTAGCGGGGGGTGAGGGGACCCAGTACTTC.

The chain carries TRBV7-2 and TRBJ2-5, with 8 bases lining up with TRBD1. The junction had 6 bases not matched to a gene; V was cut back by 5 bases and J by 4 bases. In germline, CDR1 is SGHTA, CDR2 FQGNSA. The CDR3 sequence is 14 residues long. This chain's CDR3 is CASSRSGGGETQYF. CDR3 sequence (DNA): TGTGCCAGCAGCCGCTCAGGGGGCGGAGAGACCCAGTACTTC.

The V and J genes are TRBV5-4 and TRBJ2-5; D possibly corresponds to TRBD2 (6 bases). V lost 3 bases and J 5 bases, leaving 11 bases between the germline ends. Germline CDR1 SGHNT, CDR2 YYREEE (reference sequence). The CDR3 covers 13 residues. This CDR3 reads CASSSRGRETQYF. The DNA of the CDR3 is TGTGCCAGCAGCTCTCGGGGGAGGGAGACCCAGTACTTC.

The rearrangement uses TRBV6-5 and TRBJ2-3, with 10 positions matching TRBD1. The V and J ends lost 0 bases and 7 bases, in that order; junction bases with no gene match: 4. Germline loops: CDR1 MNHEY, CDR2 SVGAGI. The CDR3 runs 15 residues. Here the CDR3 DNA reads TGTGCCAGCAGTTACTCTGGACAGGGGGAGAATACGCAGTATTTT. This sequence encodes CASSYSGQGENTQYF.

This sequence joins TRBV7-2 and TRBJ2-7; 7 nucleotides match TRBD1. Germline lookup yields CDR1 SGHTA and CDR2 FQGNSA. This CDR3 has 13 residues. J lost 3 bases, V lost 3 bases, and 2 bases had no gene match. CDR3 amino acids: CASSLTGLYEQYF. CDR3 bases: TGTGCCAGCAGCTTGACAGGGCTCTACGAGCAGTACTTC.

This clone turned up a few times. The V call is TRBV6-5, the J call TRBJ2-7, with D unclear. The germline V gene encodes CDR1 MNHEY and CDR2 SVGAGI. This CDR3 is built from 11 residues. V lost 10 bases and J 1 base, leaving 8 bases between the germline ends. The CDR3 DNA is TGTGCCATCGGCAGGTCCTACGAGCAGTACTTC. Its protein is CAIGRSYEQYF.

The rearrangement joins TRBV7-8 to TRBJ1-1, with D unclear. Germline CDR1 is SGHVS and CDR2 is FQNEAQ. Trimming stripped 4 bases from V and 11 bases from J, with 20 bases between. The CDR3 contains 14 residues. The CDR3 bases are TGTGCCAGCAGCTCCGCGGGCGGGGTCGTTTGGGCTTTCTTT. This sequence encodes CASSSAGGVVWAFF.

The chain employs TRBV14 and TRBJ1-5; 8 positions agree with TRBD1. CDR3 length: 17 residues. V dropped 4 bases and J dropped 0; count of bases not matched to a gene: 8. Per germline, CDR1 SGHDN and CDR2 FVKESK. In DNA, the CDR3 is TGTGCCAGCAGCCGTATTATAGGACAGGGTAGCAATCAGCCCCAGCATTTT. Protein product: CASSRIIGQGSNQPQHF.

This chain connects TRBV5-1 to TRBJ2-5; 12 bases fit TRBD2. From germline, CDR1 is SGHRS and CDR2 YFSETQ. This CDR3 comprises 16 residues. V lost 1 base and J lost 5; bases outside the gene matches: 6. The CDR3 here is CASSLFPSGGAETQYF. CDR3 coding DNA: TGCGCCAGCAGCTTGTTTCCTAGCGGGGGGGCTGAGACCCAGTACTTC.

V gene TRBV19 combines with J gene TRBJ1-1; 9 bases are a match to TRBD1. Germline CDR1 and CDR2: LNHDA and SQIVND (reference sequence). V dropped 3 bases and J dropped 1; count of bases not matched to a gene: 9. The CDR3 is made up of 17 amino acids. Written as DNA, the CDR3 is TGTGCCAGTAGTATCAGACAGGGGGTGAATCAGAACACTGAAGCTTTCTTT. This translates into CASSIRQGVNQNTEAFF.

CDR3 sequence reads: CSADSDYEQYF. The CDR3 DNA reads TGCAGTGCCGATAGTGACTACGAGCAGTACTTC. The J gene is TRBJ2-7, the V gene TRBV20-1; D ambiguous. CDR1 and CDR2 from the germline V gene are DFQATT and SNEGSKA (reference sequence). The V and J ends lost 6 bases and 3 bases respectively, with 9 bases between them. The CDR3 is made up of 11 amino acids.

The chain carries TRBV7-9 and TRBJ2-3; the match to TRBD1 covers 11 bases. Germline V gene data show CDR1 as SEHNR and CDR2 as FQNEAQ (reference sequence). The V segment lost 4 bases and the J segment 3 bases; nucleotides outside the gene matches: 12. The CDR3 is made up of 18 amino acids. CDR3 DNA: TGTGCCAGCAGCTCTGGACAGGGGGCGCATCAAAGGACAGATACGCAGTATTTT. It specifies CASSSGQGAHQRTDTQYF.

The chain carries TRBV2 and TRBJ1-2, with no clear D. Germline CDR1 SNHLY, CDR2 FYNNEI. Trimming took off 6 bases at V and 7 bases at J, with 12 bases between the two ends. This CDR3 region has 12 residues. CDR3 sequence: CASRGLESGYTF. CDR3 in DNA: TGTGCCAGCAGGGGCCTTGAGAGTGGCTACACCTTC.

This clone was picked up one time. The rearrangement uses TRBV3-1 (or the pseudogene TRBV3-2) and TRBJ1-5; no clear D. V was trimmed by 4 bases and J by 4 bases, leaving 8 bases between them. The CDR3 is 13 amino acids. Germline CDR1 is LGHDT and CDR2 is YNNKEL (reference sequence). CDR3 DNA sequence: TGTGCCAGCAGCCCGACGGGTAATCAGCCCCAGCATTTT. This codes for CASSPTGNQPQHF.